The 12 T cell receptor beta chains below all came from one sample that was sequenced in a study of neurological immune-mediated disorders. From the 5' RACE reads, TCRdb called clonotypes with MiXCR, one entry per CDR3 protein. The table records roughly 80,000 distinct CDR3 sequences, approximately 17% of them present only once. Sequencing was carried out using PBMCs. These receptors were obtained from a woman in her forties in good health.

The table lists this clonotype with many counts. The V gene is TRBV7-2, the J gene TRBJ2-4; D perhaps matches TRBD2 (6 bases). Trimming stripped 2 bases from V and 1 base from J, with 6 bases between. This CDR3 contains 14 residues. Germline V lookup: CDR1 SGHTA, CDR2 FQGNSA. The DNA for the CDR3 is TGTGCCAGCAGCTTACGGGGGGCCAAAAACATTCAGTACTTC. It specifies CASSLRGAKNIQYF.

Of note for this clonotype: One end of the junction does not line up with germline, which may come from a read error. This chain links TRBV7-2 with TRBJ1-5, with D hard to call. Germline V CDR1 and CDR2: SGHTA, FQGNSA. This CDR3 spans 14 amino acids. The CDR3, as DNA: TGTGCCAGCAGCTTAGAGCTGCAGAATCAGCACCAGCATTTT. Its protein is CASSLELQNQHQHF.

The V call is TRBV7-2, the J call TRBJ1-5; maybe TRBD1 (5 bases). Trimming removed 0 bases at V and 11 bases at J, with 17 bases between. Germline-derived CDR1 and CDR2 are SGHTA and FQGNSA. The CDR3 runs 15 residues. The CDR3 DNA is TGTGCCAGCAGCTTAGCGGGGGTCCAAGGTGAGACCCAGCATTTT. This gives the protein CASSLAGVQGETQHF.

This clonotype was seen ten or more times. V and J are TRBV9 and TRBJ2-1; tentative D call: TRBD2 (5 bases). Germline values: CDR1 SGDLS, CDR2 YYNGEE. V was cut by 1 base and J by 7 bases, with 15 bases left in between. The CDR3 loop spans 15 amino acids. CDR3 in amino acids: CASSVQAGPLNEQFF. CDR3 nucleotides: TGTGCCAGCAGCGTACAGGCGGGCCCTTTAAATGAGCAGTTCTTC.

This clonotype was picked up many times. The CDR3 loop is CASSITSGGYNEQFF. In nucleotides, the CDR3 is TGTGCCAGCAGCATAACTAGCGGGGGCTACAATGAGCAGTTCTTC. The chain is built from TRBV4-2 and TRBJ2-1; 11 bases are a match to TRBD2. The germline CDR1 and CDR2 sequences are LGHNA and YNFKEQ. CDR3 length: 15 amino acids. The ends lost 5 bases at V and 3 bases at J; junction bases unmatched: 3.

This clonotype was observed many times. CDR3 DNA sequence: TGTGCCAGCGCAAAATTAGGATCTCAAGAGACCCAGTACTTC. Encoded protein: CASAKLGSQETQYF. The chain joins TRBV27 to TRBJ2-5, with no clear D. Trimming cost V 8 bases and J 2 bases, with 15 bases left between them. CDR1 MNHEY and CDR2 SMNVEV come from the germline V gene (reference sequence). The CDR3 extends over 14 amino acids.

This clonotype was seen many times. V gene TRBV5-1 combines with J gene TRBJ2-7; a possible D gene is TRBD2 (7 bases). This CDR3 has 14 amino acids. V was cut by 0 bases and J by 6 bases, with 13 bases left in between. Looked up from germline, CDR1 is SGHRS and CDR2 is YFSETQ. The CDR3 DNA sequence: TGCGCCAGCAGCTTGGTGGGGGGGGCAGGCGAGCAGTACTTC. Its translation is CASSLVGGAGEQYF.

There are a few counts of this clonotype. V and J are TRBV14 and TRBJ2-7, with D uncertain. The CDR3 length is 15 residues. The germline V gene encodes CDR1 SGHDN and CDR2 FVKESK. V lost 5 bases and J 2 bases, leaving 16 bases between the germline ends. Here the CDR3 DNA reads TGTGCCAGCAGCGCTACGAAGGCCTTTACCTACGAGCAGTACTTC. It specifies CASSATKAFTYEQYF.

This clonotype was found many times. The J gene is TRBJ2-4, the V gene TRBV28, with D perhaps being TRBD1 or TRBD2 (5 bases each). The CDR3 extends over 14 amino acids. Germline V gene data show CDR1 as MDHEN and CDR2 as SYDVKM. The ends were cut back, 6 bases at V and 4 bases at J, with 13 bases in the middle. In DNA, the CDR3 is TGTGCCAGCAGGCCTCCGGGACCGAAAAACATTCAGTACTTC. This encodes CASRPPGPKNIQYF. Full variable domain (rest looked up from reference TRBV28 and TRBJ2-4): DVKVTQSSRYLVKRTGEKVFLECVQDMDHENMFWYRQDPGLGLRLIYFSYDVKMKEKGDIPEGYSVSREKKERFSLILESASTNQTSMYLCASRPPGPKNIQYFGAGTRLSVL.

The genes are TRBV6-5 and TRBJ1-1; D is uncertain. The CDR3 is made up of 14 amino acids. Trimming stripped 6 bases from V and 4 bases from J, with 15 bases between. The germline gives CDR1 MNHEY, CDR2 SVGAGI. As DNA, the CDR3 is TGTGCCAGCAGCCCCTCCTACGAAGGCACTGAAGCTTTCTTT. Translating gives CASSPSYEGTEAFF.

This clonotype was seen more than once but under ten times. The CDR3 sequence is CASSKTRNTEAFF. The CDR3 coding sequence is TGCGCCAGCAGCAAGACCCGAAACACTGAAGCTTTCTTT. V and J are TRBV4-3 and TRBJ1-1; D uncertain. V was pared by 5 bases and J by 2 bases, with 9 bases between. The CDR3 spans 13 residues. In germline, CDR1 is LGHNA, CDR2 YSLEER.

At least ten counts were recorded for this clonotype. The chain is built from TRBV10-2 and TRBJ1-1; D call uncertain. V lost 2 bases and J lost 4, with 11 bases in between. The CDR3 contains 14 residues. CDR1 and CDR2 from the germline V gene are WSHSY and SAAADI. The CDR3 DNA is TGCGCCAGCAGTGAGCTATCGGGGATCACTGAAGCTTTCTTT. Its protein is CASSELSGITEAFF.